This entry describes one T cell receptor (beta chain). Its antigen is as yet unknown. From germline, CDR1 is MGHDK and CDR2 SYGVNS. Trimming removed 6 bases from V and 1 base from J; junction bases left unmatched: 7. The CDR3 is 15 residues long. Using immunoSEQ multiplex PCR, the repertoire was profiled, and TCRdb retains in-frame clones only, with some absent. The table includes around 30,000 clones, less than 85% detected once. The data originate from a study of vaccination effects on CD4 cells after COVID-19. ViraFEST expansion of antigen-specific CD4+ T cells with viral peptide pools preceded sequencing. Culture lasted around eleven days before CD4+ T cell isolation. Each participant was given two doses of one vaccine (BNT162b2 or mRNA-1273). A half-medium replacement with IL-2 medium was carried out on days 3 and 7.

This TCR was recovered from a human donor who received a COVID-19 vaccine. The chain carries TRBV25-1 and TRBJ2-3; 7 nucleotides align to TRBD2. The sequences come from CD4+ T cells from PBMCs cultured with HCoV-NL63 spike peptides, collected after COVID-19 vaccination. The DNA for the CDR3 is TGTGCCAGCAGCGCTCCTAGCGGACGCACAGATACGCAGTATTTT. Its protein is CASSAPSGRTDTQYF.